Detailed here is one T cell receptor beta chain. From the RT-PCR reads, TCRdb called clonotypes with MiXCR, one entry per CDR3 protein. The sample lists about half a million distinct CDR3 sequences; about 25% were seen once. This CDR3 has 13 amino acids. The V gene end was trimmed by 8 bases and the J gene end by 4 bases; junction bases not matched to a gene: 6. The germline V gene encodes CDR1 MNHNS and CDR2 SASEGT. This sample was included in a study of response to subunit inactivated influenza vaccine. The source material was CD4+ T cells sorted from PBMCs, sampled 4 to 6 days after vaccination. This clonotype was sampled from a man aged 50-59 years who received an inactivated influenza vaccine. This chain links TRBV6-1 with TRBJ2-3; 7 nucleotides match TRBD2. The CDR3 loop is CASGGGPPDTQYF. CDR3 bases: TGTGCCAGCGGGGGAGGGCCCCCAGATACGCAGTATTTT.